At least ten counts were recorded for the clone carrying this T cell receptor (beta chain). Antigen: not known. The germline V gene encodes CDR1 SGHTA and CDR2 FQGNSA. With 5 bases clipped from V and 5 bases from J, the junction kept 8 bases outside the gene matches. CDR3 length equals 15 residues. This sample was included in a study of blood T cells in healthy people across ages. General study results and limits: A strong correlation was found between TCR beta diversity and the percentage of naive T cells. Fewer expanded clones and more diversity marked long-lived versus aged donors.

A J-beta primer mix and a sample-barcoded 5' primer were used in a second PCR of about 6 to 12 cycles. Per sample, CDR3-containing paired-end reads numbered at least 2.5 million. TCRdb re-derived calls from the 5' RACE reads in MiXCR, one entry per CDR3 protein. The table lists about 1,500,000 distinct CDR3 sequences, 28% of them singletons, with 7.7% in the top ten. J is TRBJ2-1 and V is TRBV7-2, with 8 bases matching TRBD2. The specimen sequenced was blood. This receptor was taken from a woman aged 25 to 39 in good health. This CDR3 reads CASSPSGSGDNEQFF. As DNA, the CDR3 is TGTGCCAGCAGCCCGAGCGGGAGCGGGGACAATGAGCAGTTCTTC.